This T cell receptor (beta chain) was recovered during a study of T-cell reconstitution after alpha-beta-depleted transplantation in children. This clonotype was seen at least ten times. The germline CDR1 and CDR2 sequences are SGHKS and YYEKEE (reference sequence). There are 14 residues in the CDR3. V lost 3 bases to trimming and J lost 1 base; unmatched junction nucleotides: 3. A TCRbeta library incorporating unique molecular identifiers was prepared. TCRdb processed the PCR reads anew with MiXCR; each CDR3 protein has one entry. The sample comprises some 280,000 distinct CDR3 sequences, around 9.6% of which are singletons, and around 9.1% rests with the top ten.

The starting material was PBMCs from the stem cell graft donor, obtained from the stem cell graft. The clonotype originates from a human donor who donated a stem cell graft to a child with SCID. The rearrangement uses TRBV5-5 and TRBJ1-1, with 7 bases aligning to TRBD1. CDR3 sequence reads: CASSWGQKNTEAFF. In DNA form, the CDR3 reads TGTGCCAGCAGCTGGGGACAGAAGAACACTGAAGCTTTCTTT.